The entry below describes one T cell receptor (beta chain). The antigen is unknown. These data belong to a study of T cells in Graves' hyperthyroidism and ophthalmopathy. The length of the CDR3 is 16 residues. J lost 4 bases, V lost 6 bases, and 14 bases had no gene match. Germline loops: CDR1 MDHEN, CDR2 SYDVKM. The TCR beta CDR3 regions underwent amplification using RNA transcripts as the source. When the TCR CDR3 underwent first-round RT-PCR, the HTBI primer set was used. TCRdb recomputed calls from the multiplex PCR reads with MiXCR, one row per CDR3 protein. Here the sample spans fewer than 500,000 distinct CDR3 sequences, more than 14% being singletons. The study, taken as a whole, reports: Most thyroid-expanded clonotypes above 0.001 were also found in blood.

Fresh peripheral blood, around 9.2 ml of it, supplied the PBMCs. The material sequenced was blood. This receptor was taken from a woman aged 30 to 39 with Graves' ophthalmopathy. The chain is built from TRBV28 and TRBJ1-2, with 7 bases identical to TRBD1. CDR3 amino acids: CASRGSWTGSSYGYTF. For the CDR3, the DNA is TGTGCCAGCAGGGGGAGTTGGACAGGATCCTCCTATGGCTACACCTTC.